This T cell receptor beta chain was captured in a study of blood T cell repertoires in COVID-19. About the study: T cells, B-cell-depleted T cells, or PBMCs provided the cDNA or gDNA that served as material.

Original data processing: From reference gene primer amplification, estimates of nucleated cell counts were derived. TCRdb's copy holds only in-frame clones and misses some; the assay was immunoSEQ multiplex PCR. V and J calls and clone size are those listed in that table; D and trimming were worked out from the DNA. This table has around 280,000 clones, about 90% appearing once. CDR1 and CDR2 from the germline V gene are LGHNT and FRNRAP. CDR3 size: 13 residues. Trimming took 2 bases from V and 4 from J; bases not matched to a gene: 0. This TCR was sampled from a woman in her fifties or sixties who had recovered from COVID-19. V usage is TRBV12-5 and J usage is TRBJ1-1, with 8 bases aligning to TRBD1. Sequenced sample: peripheral blood. Here the CDR3 reads CASGLTGGTEAFF. The CDR3 DNA reads as TGTGCTAGTGGTTTGACAGGGGGCACTGAAGCTTTCTTT.